One and the same sample provided the 23 T cell receptor beta chains below, sequenced in a study of T cells in Graves' hyperthyroidism and ophthalmopathy. TCR beta CDR3 regions were amplified from RNA. First-round RT-PCR targeting the TCR CDR3 was performed with the HTBI primer set. Via MiXCR, TCRdb re-called the multiplex PCR reads, giving one row per CDR3 protein. The repertoire holds over 350,000 distinct CDR3 sequences, with over 12% as singletons. Sample: blood. Source of these receptors: a man aged 50 to 60 with Graves' ophthalmopathy.

This clonotype was detected many times. The genes are TRBV7-8 and TRBJ2-5; D is undetermined. CDR1 and CDR2 from the germline V gene are SGHVS and FQNEAQ. This CDR3 region has 15 residues. V was shortened by 2 bases and J by 1 base, with 11 bases between the two germline ends. The CDR3 bases are TGTGCCAGCAGCTTAATAACTACAATCCAAGAGACCCAGTACTTC. It is translated as CASSLITTIQETQYF.

The sample holds many counts of this clonotype. V usage is TRBV12-3 or TRBV12-4 and J usage is TRBJ2-3; 9 positions match TRBD2. The ends lost 4 bases at V and 2 bases at J; junction bases unmatched: 4. The CDR3 loop spans 15 amino acids. The chain's CDR3 is CASSSAGGITDTQYF. DNA for the CDR3: TGTGCCAGCAGTTCAGCGGGAGGAATCACAGATACGCAGTATTTT.

This clonotype has ten or more counts. V usage is TRBV5-1 and J usage is TRBJ2-3; TRBD2 is a possible D gene (7 bases). Germline assignment: CDR1 SGHRS and CDR2 YFSETQ. V lost 7 bases, J lost 5 bases, and 20 bases lay in between. The CDR3 is 15 residues long. The CDR3 nucleotides read TGCGCCAGCTCCGCAGGGGAGGGCCGAGGAGATACGCAGTATTTT. Its protein product is CASSAGEGRGDTQYF.

The sample holds many counts of this clonotype. The chain uses TRBV29-1 and TRBJ1-1; no clear D gene. This CDR3 has 14 amino acids. CDR1 SQVTM and CDR2 ANQGSEA come from the germline V gene. Trimming left V 4 bases short and J 0 bases short, with 12 bases between. CDR3 sequence reads: CSVVGKYMNTEAFF. CDR3 nucleotide sequence: TGCAGCGTTGTAGGGAAATATATGAACACTGAAGCTTTCTTT.

Ten or more counts support this clonotype. This chain connects TRBV2 to TRBJ2-1; possible D gene TRBD2, 5 bases. Trimming cost V 1 base and J 10 bases, with 17 bases left between them. CDR3 size: 15 residues. Germline CDR1 is SNHLY and CDR2 is FYNNEI. The CDR3 sequence is CASSEDRTPQGEQFF. Written as DNA, the CDR3 is TGTGCCAGCAGTGAAGATAGGACTCCCCAAGGGGAGCAGTTCTTC.

This clonotype has ten or more counts. The CDR3 nucleotides are TGCGCCAGCAGCTTTAACCCCCCGGGGGGCGAGCAGTACTTC. Translating gives CASSFNPPGGEQYF. This chain links TRBV5-1 with TRBJ2-7, with 7 bases fitting TRBD2. The CDR3 is 14 amino acids. Germline trimming cut 2 bases from V and 6 bases from J; bases unmatched to any gene: 8. Germline CDR1 and CDR2: SGHRS and YFSETQ.

In this sample, this clonotype turned up many times. This chain uses TRBV7-2 with TRBJ2-5, with a weak D call TRBD2 (6 bases). CDR3 size: 14 residues. Trimming took off 5 bases at V and 2 bases at J, with 12 bases between the two ends. Looked up from germline, CDR1 is SGHTA and CDR2 is FQGNSA. The CDR3, as DNA: TGTGCCAGCAGCACGGGACTGGTACAAGAGACCCAGTACTTC. Translation gives CASSTGLVQETQYF.

This clonotype was recorded a few times. This chain joins TRBV27 and TRBJ2-7; 10 bases map to TRBD2. Trimming took 7 bases from V and 3 from J; bases not matched to a gene: 3. Germline lookup yields CDR1 MNHEY and CDR2 SMNVEV (reference sequence). The CDR3 spans 13 residues. The CDR3 loop reads CASMGLAYYEQYF. The CDR3 DNA reads TGTGCCAGCATGGGACTAGCGTACTACGAGCAGTACTTC.

As regards this clonotype: A much larger clone differs by one base, so this may be a read error. The rearrangement links TRBV12-3 or TRBV12-4 to TRBJ2-5; D unclear. The CDR3 spans 13 residues. Trimming shortened V by 6 bases and J by 4 bases, and 12 bases separated the two germline ends. The CDR3 region has the DNA TGTGCCAGCAGGACAACAGCGATAGAGACCCAGTACTTC. Its translation: CASRTTAIETQYF.

In its sample, this clonotype was seen many times. The chain carries TRBV28 and TRBJ2-7; 8 nucleotides agree with TRBD1. With 7 bases clipped from V and 2 bases from J, the junction kept 7 bases outside the gene matches. Germline-derived CDR1 and CDR2 are MDHEN and SYDVKM. The length of the CDR3 is 14 residues. The CDR3 DNA follows: TGTGCCAGCACCAAGACAGGGGCTGCCTACGAGCAGTACTTC. Translated, it gives CASTKTGAAYEQYF.

The rearrangement uses TRBV7-6 and TRBJ2-7; D gene unclear. The CDR3 length is 15 residues. CDR1 is SGHVS, CDR2 FNYEAQ, per germline. The V end was cut by 5 bases, the J end by 2 bases, with 16 bases between. As DNA, the CDR3 is TGTGCCAGCAGCCATAAGGCGGACGGTCCCTACGAGCAGTACTTC. Translating it yields CASSHKADGPYEQYF.

This clonotype was counted many times. The gene calls are TRBV6-1 and TRBJ1-2; the D gene is possibly TRBD1 (6 bases). This CDR3 comprises 13 residues. V dropped 6 bases and J dropped 4 bases, with 12 bases sitting between them. Germline CDR1 reads MNHNS; CDR2 reads SASEGT. The CDR3 reads CASRLQGVYGYTF. CDR3 sequence (DNA): TGTGCCAGCAGACTACAGGGAGTCTATGGCTACACCTTC.

This clonotype was seen only a few times. The rearrangement joins TRBV19 to TRBJ2-7; tentatively, D is TRBD2 (5 bases). Per the germline V gene, CDR1 is LNHDA and CDR2 is SQIVND (reference sequence). V lost 0 bases and J lost 7, with 16 bases in between. There are 15 residues in the CDR3. CDR3 bases: TGTGCCAGTAGTATAGATCATTGGACTTCCCAGGAGCAGTACTTC. This codes for CASSIDHWTSQEQYF.

The sample holds a few counts of this clonotype. The rearrangement uses TRBV12-3 or TRBV12-4 and TRBJ2-2, with D tentatively TRBD2 (6 bases). The CDR3 has 12 amino acids. The V end lost 7 bases, the J end lost 9 bases, and 12 bases lay between the germline ends. DNA of the CDR3: TGTGCCAGCACCGGGGGACCCCGGGAGCTGTTTTTT. This translates into CASTGGPRELFF.

This clonotype was seen repeatedly, ten times or more. The chain recombines TRBV6-2 or TRBV6-3 with TRBJ2-7, with TRBD1 as a possible D gene (6 bases). V was trimmed by 8 bases and J by 3 bases, leaving 11 bases between them. This CDR3 is 12 amino acids long. The V gene's germline CDR1 is MNHEY and CDR2 SVGEGT. The CDR3 DNA reads TGTGCCAGCGGACAGTCTAACTACGAGCAGTACTTC. Its translation: CASGQSNYEQYF.

In its sample, this clonotype was seen a few times. This CDR3 reads CASSLGGVGVGEKLFF. The CDR3 nucleotides are TGTGCCAGCAGTTTAGGCGGTGTCGGGGTCGGGGAAAAACTGTTTTTT. V and J are TRBV12-3 or TRBV12-4 and TRBJ1-4; D not certain. Trimming removed 1 base from V and 8 bases from J, with 17 bases in between. CDR3 length equals 16 residues.

V gene TRBV29-1 combines with J gene TRBJ2-4, with 13 bases aligning to TRBD2. V shed 7 bases and J 8 bases; nucleotides not matched to a gene: 8. The CDR3 is 14 amino acids. In germline, CDR1 is SQVTM, CDR2 ANQGSEA. In nucleotides, the CDR3 is TGCAGCGCCGGACTAGCGGGAGCGGGCGACATTCAGTACTTC. It translates to CSAGLAGAGDIQYF.

At least ten counts were recorded for this clonotype. CDR3 loop: CASSHRTGGGGETQYF. CDR3 bases: TGCGCCAGCAGCCATCGGACAGGGGGCGGTGGAGAGACCCAGTACTTC. This sequence joins TRBV5-1 and TRBJ2-5; 11 positions match TRBD1. The germline V gene encodes CDR1 SGHRS and CDR2 YFSETQ. The V gene end was trimmed by 4 bases and the J gene end by 4 bases; junction bases not matched to a gene: 9. The CDR3 length is 16 residues.

The rearrangement links TRBV5-1 to TRBJ2-5, with D unclear. CDR1 and CDR2 from the germline V gene are SGHRS and YFSETQ. The V gene lost 1 base and the J gene lost 1 base, with 11 bases spanning the gap. CDR3 length: 15 residues. CDR3 loop: CASSLTSASQETQYF. CDR3 DNA: TGCGCCAGCAGCTTGACTTCAGCATCCCAAGAGACCCAGTACTTC.

CDR3 in DNA: TGTGCCAGCAGTCACTTGGACAGGGTTAGCACAGATACGCAGTATTTT. Translation: CASSHLDRVSTDTQYF. The V and J genes are TRBV27 and TRBJ2-3; 8 bases line up with TRBD1. The CDR3 runs 16 residues. V was pared by 5 bases and J by 0 bases, with 7 bases of the junction left unmatched. CDR1 and CDR2 (germline): MNHEY, SMNVEV (reference sequence).

J is TRBJ2-6 and V is TRBV20-1; 9 nucleotides agree with TRBD1. Germline V gene sequence: CDR1 DFQATT, CDR2 SNEGSKA (reference sequence). The trim removed 6 bases at V and 2 bases at J, leaving 8 bases unmatched. The CDR3 spans 16 residues. CDR3 amino acids: CSAYGTGSPGANVLTF. The CDR3 coding sequence is TGCAGTGCCTACGGGACAGGGAGTCCTGGGGCCAACGTCCTGACTTTC.

This clonotype was seen a handful of times. This rearrangement joins TRBV10-3 to TRBJ2-5; 8 positions match TRBD1. The CDR3 covers 13 residues. From germline, CDR1 is ENHRY and CDR2 SYGVKD. Losses at the gene ends were 6 bases for V and 7 bases for J; bases not matched to a gene: 7. The CDR3 DNA reads as TGTGCCATCAGGGCGACAGGGGAAGGGACCCAGTACTTC. This gives the protein CAIRATGEGTQYF.

The sample holds many counts of this clonotype. The chain links TRBV30 to TRBJ1-1; possible D gene TRBD1, 6 bases. Trimming removed 0 bases from V and 3 bases from J, with 17 bases in between. From germline, CDR1 is GTSNPN and CDR2 SVGIG (reference sequence). The CDR3 spans 16 residues. In nucleotides, the CDR3 is TGTGCCTGGAGTGTTCGTGGGGGGCGTAGGGACACTGAAGCTTTCTTT. It codes for CAWSVRGGRRDTEAFF.